The entry below describes one T cell receptor beta chain. The table came from immunoSEQ multiplex PCR; TCRdb's copy has only in-frame clones and leaves some out. This sample carries about 200,000 clones, 70% to 90% of them seen once, and the ten largest clones take over 1%. This entry is derived from a study of blood T cell repertoires in COVID-19. CDR3 length: 15 residues. Germline V lookup: CDR1 SEHNR, CDR2 FQNEAQ (reference sequence). With V trimmed by 0 bases and J by 5 bases, 6 bases remained unmatched. The sequenced sample consisted of PBMCs or T cells enriched from blood (not recorded which). This sequence joins TRBV7-9 and TRBJ2-7, with 8 positions matching TRBD1. This receptor was obtained from a man aged 30 to 39 who had recovered from COVID-19. CDR3 DNA: TGTGCCAGCAGCTTAGCTCCAGGGGGCAGGGACGAGCAGTACTTC. Translating it yields CASSLAPGGRDEQYF.